This TCR beta chain came from a study of blood T cell repertoires in COVID-19. Study at large: The United States, Italy and Spain provided the acute and convalescent COVID-19 samples. PBMCs, B-cell-depleted T cells, or T cells were the source of the cDNA or gDNA that made up the material.

Trimming stripped 4 bases from V and 5 bases from J, with 6 bases between. CDR3 size: 11 residues. Germline assignment: CDR1 SGHRS and CDR2 YFSETQ. Per the original methods: The authors estimated nucleated cell counts from reference gene primer amplification. This table comes from immunoSEQ multiplex PCR, and its TCRdb copy is limited to in-frame clones, with some not included. Clone size and V and J calls were adopted from that table, with D and trimming inferred from the DNA. The data hold roughly 9,000 clones, with approximately 88% observed a single time. What was sequenced was peripheral blood. The V gene is TRBV5-1, the J gene TRBJ2-5; D perhaps matches TRBD2 (5 bases). This TCR was recovered from a human donor in a cohort sampled during active COVID-19. The CDR3 here is CASSRGETQYF. The CDR3 DNA reads TGCGCCAGCAGCCGCGGGGAGACCCAGTACTTC.